This TCR beta chain was sequenced for a study of blood T cell repertoires in COVID-19. Study at large: T cells, B-cell-depleted T cells, or PBMCs provided the cDNA or gDNA that served as material.

This CDR3 is built from 15 residues. Deletions cut 4 bases from V and 4 bases from J, with 17 bases between. Germline-derived CDR1 and CDR2 are SGHRS and YFSETQ. This clone was observed many times. Source study methods: Using reference gene primer amplification, nucleated cell counts were estimated. Sequenced by immunoSEQ multiplex PCR; TCRdb stores in-frame clones only, minus some. V, J and clone size are taken as reported in that table, and D and trimming were inferred from the DNA itself. The sample gives over 200,000 clones, over 75% of which show up once; 1.9% is in the top ten. This chain joins TRBV5-1 and TRBJ1-2, with a tentative D call TRBD1 (6 bases). The receptor was derived from a man aged 35-49 years with active or convalescent COVID-19. The specimen was peripheral blood. The CDR3 bases are TGCGCCAGCAGCCTACAGGGTAGCGGGGGCTATGGCTACACCTTC. Its translation: CASSLQGSGGYGYTF.